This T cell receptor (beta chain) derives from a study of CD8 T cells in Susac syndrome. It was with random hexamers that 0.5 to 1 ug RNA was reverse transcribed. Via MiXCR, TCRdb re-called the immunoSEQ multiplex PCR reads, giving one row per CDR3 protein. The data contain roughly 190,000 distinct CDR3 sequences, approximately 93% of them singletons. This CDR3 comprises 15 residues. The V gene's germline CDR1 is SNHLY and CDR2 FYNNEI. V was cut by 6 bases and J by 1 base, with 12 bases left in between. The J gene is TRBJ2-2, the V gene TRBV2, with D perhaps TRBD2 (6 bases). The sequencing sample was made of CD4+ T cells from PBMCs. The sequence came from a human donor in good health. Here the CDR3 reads CASSHGTRNTGELFF. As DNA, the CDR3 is TGTGCCAGCAGCCACGGGACTCGGAACACCGGGGAGCTGTTTTTT.